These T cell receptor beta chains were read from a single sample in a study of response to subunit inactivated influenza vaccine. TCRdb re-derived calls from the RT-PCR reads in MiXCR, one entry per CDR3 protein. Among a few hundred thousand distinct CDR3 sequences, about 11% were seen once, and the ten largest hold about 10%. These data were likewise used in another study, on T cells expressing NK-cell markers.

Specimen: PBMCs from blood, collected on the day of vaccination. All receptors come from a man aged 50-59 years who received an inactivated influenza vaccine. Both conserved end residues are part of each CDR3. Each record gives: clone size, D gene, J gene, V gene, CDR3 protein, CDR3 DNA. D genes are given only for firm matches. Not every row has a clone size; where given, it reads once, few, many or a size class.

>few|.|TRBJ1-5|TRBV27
CASSLYQGTDSNQPQHF
TGTGCCAGCAGTTTATATCAGGGTACTGATAGCAATCAGCCCCAGCATTTT
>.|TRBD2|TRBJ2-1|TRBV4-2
CASSSSGSENEQFF
TGTGCCAGCAGCTCTAGCGGGAGTGAGAATGAGCAGTTCTTC
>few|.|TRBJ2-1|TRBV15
CALGGTENEQFF
TGTGCCCTCGGCGGCACCGAGAATGAGCAGTTCTTC
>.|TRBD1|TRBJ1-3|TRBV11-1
CASSLRTGGYGAGNTIYF
TGTGCCAGCAGCTTACGGACAGGGGGCTACGGCGCTGGAAACACCATATATTTT
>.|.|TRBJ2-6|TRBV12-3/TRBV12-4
CSSSFLGVNVLTF
TGTTCCAGCAGTTTTCTGGGCGTCAACGTCCTGACTTTC
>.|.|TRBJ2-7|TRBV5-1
CASSLTRTYEQYF
TGCGCCAGCAGCTTGACTCGGACCTACGAGCAGTACTTC
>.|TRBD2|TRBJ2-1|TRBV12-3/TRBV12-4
CASSLSGSVDNEQFF
TGTGCCAGCAGTTTAAGCGGGAGTGTGGACAATGAGCAGTTCTTC
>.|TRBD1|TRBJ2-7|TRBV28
CASSLEGALSYEQYF
TGTGCCAGCAGTTTAGAGGGGGCTTTATCCTACGAGCAGTACTTC
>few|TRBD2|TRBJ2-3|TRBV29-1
CSVEGSLADPWTDTQYF
TGCAGCGTTGAAGGCTCGCTAGCGGACCCGTGGACAGATACGCAGTATTTT
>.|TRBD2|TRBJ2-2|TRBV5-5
CASSLIAGGSTGELFF
TGTGCCAGCAGCTTGATAGCGGGGGGCAGCACCGGGGAGCTGTTTTTT
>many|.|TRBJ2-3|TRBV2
CASRTGEDTQYF
TGTGCCAGCAGGACAGGCGAAGATACGCAGTATTTT
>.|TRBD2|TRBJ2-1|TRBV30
CAWSLWTSGTADEQFF
TGTGCCTGGAGTCTCTGGACTAGCGGGACCGCGGATGAGCAGTTCTTC
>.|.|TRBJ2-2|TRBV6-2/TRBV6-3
CASSYAGTTNTGELFF
TGTGCCAGCAGTTACGCCGGGACGACCAACACCGGGGAGCTGTTTTTT
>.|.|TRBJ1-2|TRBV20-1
CSARDRGTARYGYTF
TGCAGTGCTAGAGATCGGGGGACGGCCCGCTATGGCTACACCTTC
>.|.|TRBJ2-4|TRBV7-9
CASSSGGGLAKNIQYF
TGTGCCAGCAGCTCCGGGGGCGGATTAGCCAAAAACATTCAGTACTTC
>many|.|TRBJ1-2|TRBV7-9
CASSPKIALNYGYTF
TGTGCCAGCAGCCCTAAGATAGCTCTTAACTATGGCTACACCTTC
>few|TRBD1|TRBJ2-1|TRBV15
CATSRGLGTGRDEQFF
TGTGCCACCAGCAGAGGCCTGGGGACAGGACGCGATGAGCAGTTCTTC
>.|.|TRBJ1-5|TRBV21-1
CASSMQAGPSNQPQHF
TGTGCCAGCAGCATGCAAGCAGGGCCCAGCAATCAGCCCCAGCATTTT
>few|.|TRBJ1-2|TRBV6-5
CASSYSWGGNYGYTF
TGTGCCAGCAGTTACTCGTGGGGCGGAAACTATGGCTACACCTTC
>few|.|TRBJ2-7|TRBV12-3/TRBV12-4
CASSLEAGGRDEQYF
TGTGCCAGCAGTTTAGAGGCAGGGGGGAGGGACGAGCAGTACTTC
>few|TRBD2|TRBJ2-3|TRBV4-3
CASSRATGGPTDTQYF
TGCGCCAGCAGCCGTGCGACGGGGGGGCCAACAGATACGCAGTATTTT
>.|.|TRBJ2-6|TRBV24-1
CATNTGSGANVLTF
TGTGCCACCAATACAGGCTCTGGGGCCAACGTCCTGACTTTC
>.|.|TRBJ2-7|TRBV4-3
CASSQAQGWEQYF
TGCGCCAGCAGCCAAGCGCAGGGTTGGGAGCAGTACTTC
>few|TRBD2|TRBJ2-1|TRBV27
CASSLSVAGDEQFF
TGTGCCAGCAGTTTATCCGTGGCGGGGGATGAGCAGTTCTTC
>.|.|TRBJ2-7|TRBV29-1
CSVGVGHEQYF
TGCAGCGTTGGGGTCGGGCACGAGCAGTACTTC
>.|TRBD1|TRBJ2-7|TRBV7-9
CASSLAGYWTGAGEQYF
TGTGCCAGCAGCTTAGCGGGGTATTGGACAGGGGCAGGCGAGCAGTACTTC